Detailed here is one T cell receptor (beta chain). The source of the sample is a study of blood T cell repertoires in COVID-19. The overall study: T cells, B-cell-depleted T cells, or PBMCs supplied cDNA or gDNA.

CDR1 and CDR2 from the germline V gene are MGHRA and YSYEKL. This CDR3 contains 16 residues. The J segment lost 5 bases and the V segment lost 2 bases, leaving 8 bases of the junction unmatched. Libraries were prepared by immunoSEQ multiplex PCR; TCRdb keeps only in-frame clonotypes and omits some of them. The table shows some 320,000 clones, with 70% to 90% occurring only once. Sequenced: peripheral blood. This clonotype originated in a woman aged 25 to 39 who had recovered from COVID-19. The rearrangement links TRBV4-1 to TRBJ2-5; 10 nucleotides align to TRBD2. The CDR3 region has the DNA TGCGCCAGCAGCCAAACGGCTAGCGGGAGTCGGGAGACCCAGTACTTC. Amino acid sequence: CASSQTASGSRETQYF.